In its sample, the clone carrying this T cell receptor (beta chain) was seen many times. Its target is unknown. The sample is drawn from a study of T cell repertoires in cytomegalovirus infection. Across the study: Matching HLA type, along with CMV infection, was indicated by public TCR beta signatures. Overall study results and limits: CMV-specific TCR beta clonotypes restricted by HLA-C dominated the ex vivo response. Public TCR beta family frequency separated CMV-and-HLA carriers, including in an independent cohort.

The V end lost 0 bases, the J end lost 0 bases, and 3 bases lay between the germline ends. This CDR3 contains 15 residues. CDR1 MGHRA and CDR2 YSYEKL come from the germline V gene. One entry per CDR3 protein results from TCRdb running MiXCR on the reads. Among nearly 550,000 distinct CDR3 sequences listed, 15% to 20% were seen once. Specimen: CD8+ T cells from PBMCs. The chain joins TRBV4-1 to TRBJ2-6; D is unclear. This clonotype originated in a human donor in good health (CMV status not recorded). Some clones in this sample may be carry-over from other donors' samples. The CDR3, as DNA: TGCGCCAGCAGCCAAGAGGACTCTGGGGCCAACGTCCTGACTTTC. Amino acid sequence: CASSQEDSGANVLTF.